This TCR beta chain was found in a study of OX40 agonist ivuxolimab in advanced cancers. With autoimmune disease history or systemic immunosuppression, patients were excluded. Deletions cut 4 bases from V and 5 bases from J, with 18 bases between. CDR3 size: 16 residues. The V gene's germline CDR1 is LGHNA and CDR2 YSLEER. This clone has a single count. As yet, its antigen is unknown. Study-wide points: Among some nonresponders, normalized T-cell clonal expansion was also low. CD8+ T cells averaged more expanded clones than CD4+.

The data were produced by immunoSEQ multiplex PCR, yet TCRdb's version contains in-frame clones alone and is incomplete. Of 65,000 to 95,000 clones listed, approximately 86% are singletons. The source of this sequence is an adult with an advanced solid tumor such as melanoma, head and neck, liver or kidney cancer. The chain recombines TRBV4-3 with TRBJ2-4; D is unclear. The sequenced sample was CD4+ or CD8+ T cells sorted from blood, obtained in a trial of the OX40 agonist ivuxolimab. The CDR3 DNA sequence: TGCGCCAGCAGCCTCTGGAGCCCCGCAGGTGAAAACATTCAGTACTTC. Protein product: CASSLWSPAGENIQYF.